A single sample is the source of the 10 T cell receptor beta chains below, sequenced in a study of cytomegalovirus exposure and HLA in healthy donors. Amplification used 60 Vbeta primers and 13 Jbeta primers. Sequencing used immunoSEQ multiplex PCR; TCRdb keeps in-frame clones, though not all of them. Of 150,000 to 200,000 clones in the sample, nearly 80% were seen once. Source material: PBMCs. These TCRs come from a man in his forties or fifties in good health and CMV-seropositive.

The CDR3 loop is CASSADRVNSPLHF. CDR3 nucleotides: TGTGCCAGCAGCGCCGACAGGGTGAATTCACCCCTCCACTTT. The V gene is TRBV9, the J gene TRBJ1-6; 7 bases agree with TRBD1. CDR3 size: 14 residues. Germline CDR1 is SGDLS and CDR2 is YYNGEE. Trimming at V came to 3 bases and at J to 7 bases, leaving 4 bases not matched to a gene.

The rearrangement links TRBV4-2 to TRBJ2-3, with D maybe TRBD2 (6 bases). The CDR3 sequence is 17 residues long. V was cut by 0 bases and J by 0 bases, with 13 bases left in between. CDR1 LGHNA and CDR2 YNFKEQ come from the germline V gene. The CDR3 DNA reads as TGTGCCAGCAGCCAAGAACCTTTTGCGGGAAGCACAGATACGCAGTATTTT. As protein: CASSQEPFAGSTDTQYF.

CDR3 loop: CASIRDSRNGNTIYF. In nucleotides, the CDR3 is TGTGCCAGCATACGGGACAGTCGGAATGGAAACACCATATATTTT. The chain uses TRBV6-5 and TRBJ1-3; TRBD1 matches at 7 bases. This CDR3 has 15 residues. CDR1 is MNHEY and CDR2 is SVGAGI in the germline V gene. V trimming: 7 bases; J trimming: 3 bases; junction bases outside the gene matches: 9.

This clone was seen a single time. The chain recombines TRBV6-6 with TRBJ1-6, with D unclear. The V gene lost 2 bases and the J gene lost 1 base, with 6 bases spanning the gap. Germline V gene sequence: CDR1 MNHNY, CDR2 SVGAGI (reference sequence). This CDR3 region has 15 residues. CDR3 protein: CASSYGRSYNSPLHF. Here the CDR3 DNA reads TGTGCCAGCAGTTACGGGAGGTCCTATAATTCACCCCTCCACTTT.

Turning to this clone: This CDR3 is also generated by other DNA sequences in the sample. This chain joins TRBV9 and TRBJ1-1; TRBD1 matches at 7 bases. Looked up from germline, CDR1 is SGDLS and CDR2 is YYNGEE. CDR3 length: 17 amino acids. The junction had 15 bases not matched to a gene; V was cut back by 0 bases and J by 7 bases. The CDR3, as DNA: TGTGCCAGCAGCGTAGCGCCACGGAGCAGACAGGGAGATGAAGCTTTCTTT. Protein product: CASSVAPRSRQGDEAFF.

This chain links TRBV6-4 with TRBJ2-6, with 7 bases that match TRBD1. Per germline, CDR1 MRHNA and CDR2 SNTAGT. J was trimmed by 0 bases and V by 5 bases; bases with no gene match: 1. This CDR3 is 15 amino acids long. The CDR3 loop is CASSRDSSGANVLTF. The CDR3 coding sequence is TGTGCCAGCAGTCGGGACAGCTCTGGGGCCAACGTCCTGACTTTC.

The chain combines TRBV5-5 with TRBJ1-1, with 7 bases fitting TRBD1. Unmatched junction bases numbered 2, after V lost 2 bases and J lost 4 bases. The germline gives CDR1 SGHKS, CDR2 YYEKEE (reference sequence). The CDR3 covers 13 residues. The CDR3 here is CASSFQGGTEAFF. CDR3 bases: TGTGCCAGCAGCTTCCAGGGGGGCACTGAAGCTTTCTTT.

This chain joins TRBV29-1 and TRBJ2-7; TRBD1 might be the D (6 bases). The CDR3 consists of 14 residues. V lost 5 bases to trimming and J lost 2 bases, with 16 bases between them. The germline CDR1 and CDR2 sequences are SQVTM and ANQGSEA. The CDR3 loop reads CSVLVRTAAYEQYF. CDR3 DNA sequence: TGCAGCGTTCTCGTGCGGACAGCCGCCTACGAGCAGTACTTC.

The chain is built from TRBV7-9 and TRBJ2-1; 11 bases match TRBD2. Unmatched junction bases numbered 6, after V lost 5 bases and J lost 6 bases. The germline V gene has CDR1 SEHNR and CDR2 FQNEAQ (reference sequence). This CDR3 region has 15 residues. The CDR3 region is CASSPTSGGINEQFF. Here the CDR3 DNA reads TGTGCCAGCAGCCCAACTAGCGGGGGTATCAATGAGCAGTTCTTC.

The V and J genes are TRBV5-1 and TRBJ2-5; 8 bases are a match to TRBD2. The germline V gene encodes CDR1 SGHRS and CDR2 YFSETQ. V shed 5 bases and J 0 bases; nucleotides not matched to a gene: 0. This CDR3 is built from 13 residues. Written as DNA, the CDR3 is TGCGCCAGCAGGCGGGGGGACCAAGAGACCCAGTACTTC. Its translation: CASRRGDQETQYF.